Below are 12 T cell receptor beta chains sequenced from a single sample in a study of blood T cell repertoires in COVID-19. Assay used: immunoSEQ multiplex PCR; TCRdb lists only in-frame clones, some missing. Of 150,000 or so clones listed, about 87% are singletons. Sequencing was performed on peripheral blood. The receptors were sampled from a woman in her sixties or seventies with COVID-19, enrolled during active disease.

This rearrangement joins TRBV3-1 (or the pseudogene TRBV3-2) to TRBJ2-5; D may be TRBD2 (7 bases). Germline CDR1 LGHDT, CDR2 YNNKEL (reference sequence). Between the trimmed V and J ends, which lost 1 base and 8 bases, there was a span of 23 bases. The CDR3 runs 17 residues. The CDR3 loop is CASSQVPLHMGGHTQYF. CDR3 nucleotides: TGTGCCAGCAGCCAAGTGCCCCTGCACATGGGGGGGCATACCCAGTACTTC.

The chain employs TRBV11-3 and TRBJ2-2; weak D call: TRBD1 (6 bases). The CDR3 length is 15 residues. Germline V gene lookup returns CDR1 SGHNT and CDR2 YENEEA. V was shortened by 1 base and J by 4 bases, with 10 bases between the two germline ends. This CDR3 reads CASSLGGPATGELFF. In nucleotides, the CDR3 is TGTGCCAGCAGCTTAGGGGGGCCAGCCACCGGGGAGCTGTTTTTT.

The V call is TRBV2, the J call TRBJ1-2, with 9 bases that match TRBD1. CDR3 length: 14 residues. Germline V lookup: CDR1 SNHLY, CDR2 FYNNEI. V gave up 9 bases and J gave up 3 bases; unmatched junction bases: 8. The CDR3 reads CASTGTGSDYGYTF. CDR3 bases: TGTGCCAGTACCGGGACAGGGTCAGACTATGGCTACACCTTC.

V is TRBV18 and J is TRBJ1-5, with 10 bases that match TRBD1. In germline, CDR1 is KGHSH, CDR2 LQKENI. V dropped 1 base and J dropped 5; count of bases not matched to a gene: 11. CDR3 length: 18 residues. The CDR3: CASSPRRLGQGTHQPQHF. The CDR3 DNA follows: TGTGCCAGCTCACCACGTCGATTGGGACAGGGGACCCATCAGCCCCAGCATTTT.

J is TRBJ2-2 and V is TRBV4-1; the match to TRBD1 covers 7 bases. V gave up 2 bases and J gave up 1 base; unmatched junction bases: 7. The CDR3 is made up of 17 amino acids. The V gene's germline CDR1 is MGHRA and CDR2 YSYEKL. The CDR3 spells CASSQYPRGRNTGELFF. The CDR3 DNA reads as TGCGCCAGCAGCCAATACCCAAGGGGGCGGAACACCGGGGAGCTGTTTTTT.

The rearrangement joins TRBV3-1 (or the pseudogene TRBV3-2) to TRBJ2-7; 7 nucleotides agree with TRBD2. The J segment lost 1 base and the V segment lost 6 bases, leaving 12 bases of the junction unmatched. The length of the CDR3 is 16 residues. The V gene's germline CDR1 is LGHDT and CDR2 YNNKEL (reference sequence). CDR3 loop: CASSLLSGAPSYEQYF. In DNA form, the CDR3 reads TGTGCCAGCAGTCTTCTCAGCGGGGCTCCTTCCTACGAGCAGTACTTC.

The gene calls are TRBV7-2 and TRBJ2-1; 10 nucleotides match TRBD2. Germline V gene lookup returns CDR1 SGHTA and CDR2 FQGNSA. CDR3 length equals 13 residues. Trimming at V came to 5 bases and at J to 12 bases, leaving 7 bases not matched to a gene. The CDR3: CASSRSGGGWQFF. DNA for the CDR3: TGTGCCAGCAGCCGAAGCGGGGGGGGTTGGCAGTTCTTC.

The chain couples TRBV27 to TRBJ2-3, with 9 bases fitting TRBD1. V lost 5 bases to trimming and J lost 4 bases; unmatched junction nucleotides: 7. The CDR3 consists of 15 residues. CDR1 MNHEY and CDR2 SMNVEV come from the germline V gene (reference sequence). The CDR3 loop is CASSQDRGRADTQYF. The CDR3 DNA reads TGTGCCAGCAGTCAGGACAGGGGAAGGGCAGATACGCAGTATTTT.

V and J are TRBV7-9 and TRBJ1-2, with D maybe TRBD1 (6 bases). Trimming removed 8 bases at V and 6 bases at J, with 16 bases between. The V gene's germline CDR1 is SEHNR and CDR2 FQNEAQ (reference sequence). The CDR3 length is 13 residues. DNA of the CDR3: TGTGCCAGCGGGGGAACAGGGAACGATGGCTACACCTTC. Translated, it gives CASGGTGNDGYTF.

This clone has just one count. This chain links TRBV20-1 with TRBJ2-1; a possible D gene is TRBD2 (5 bases). Germline CDR1 is DFQATT and CDR2 is SNEGSKA (reference sequence). The CDR3 is 13 residues long. Trimming pared 3 bases from V and 6 bases from J, leaving 12 bases between. CDR3 bases: TGCAGTGCTAGTTTCCCTAGCCTCAATGAGCAGTTCTTC. Amino acids: CSASFPSLNEQFF.

The chain joins TRBV6-5 to TRBJ1-2; D not certain. Germline assignment: CDR1 MNHEY and CDR2 SVGAGI. V gave up 6 bases and J gave up 8 bases, with 13 bases separating them. This CDR3 has 12 residues. DNA of the CDR3: TGTGCCAGCAGAAATACAGTGCAGGGCTACACCTTC. This encodes CASRNTVQGYTF.

The chain employs TRBV5-1 and TRBJ2-7; D remains ambiguous. The germline gives CDR1 SGHRS, CDR2 YFSETQ. The CDR3 is 12 amino acids. The V end was cut by 4 bases, the J end by 3 bases, with 8 bases between. This chain's CDR3 is CASSQDGYEQYF. The CDR3 DNA sequence: TGCGCCAGCAGCCAGGATGGCTACGAGCAGTACTTC.